This note documents a single T cell receptor (beta chain) sequence. These data come from a study of shared clonotypes between healthy human individuals. This CDR3 has 14 amino acids. V shed 6 bases and J 9 bases; nucleotides not matched to a gene: 8. Germline CDR1 reads MGHRA; CDR2 reads YSYEKL. Generated by immunoSEQ multiplex PCR, the TCRdb table keeps only in-frame clones and is missing some. The sample comprises around 720,000 clones, 73% of which are singletons, and around 1.7% rests with the top ten. The sequence was collected from a woman aged 30 to 39 in good health. The sequenced sample consisted of memory CD4+ T cells sorted from blood. Indicated subset: CD45RA-negative fraction. This chain links TRBV4-1 with TRBJ2-1; 10 bases are a match to TRBD2. CDR3 nucleotide sequence: TGCGCCAGCAGAGAGCGGGAGGGCCGCAGTGAGCAGTTCTTC. As protein: CASREREGRSEQFF.